These 30 T cell receptor beta chains came from one sample sequenced in a study of shared clonotypes between healthy human individuals. Only in-frame clones appear in the TCRdb table, and some are missing; sequencing was by immunoSEQ multiplex PCR. Here the sample spans 2.5 million or so clones, more than 80% being singletons. The sequenced sample was naive CD4+ T cells sorted from blood. Subset specified: CD45RA+ positively selected. Every receptor here comes from a man younger than 35 in good health.

The V and J genes are TRBV6-5 and TRBJ1-5; 8 bases are shared with TRBD1. This CDR3 contains 13 residues. Germline CDR1 is MNHEY and CDR2 is SVGAGI. V trimming: 5 bases; J trimming: 7 bases; junction bases outside the gene matches: 4. The CDR3 DNA reads as TGTGCCAGCAGTGTGACAGGGGCCCAGCCCCAGCATTTT. Protein product: CASSVTGAQPQHF.

Of note for this clone: Other DNA sequences in this specimen translate into the identical CDR3. This chain uses TRBV5-4 with TRBJ2-3; TRBD2 matches 9 bases. The germline gives CDR1 SGHNT, CDR2 YYREEE (reference sequence). This CDR3 comprises 15 residues. Unmatched junction bases numbered 4, after V lost 4 bases and J lost 1 base. The CDR3 loop reads CASSALAGGTDTQYF. CDR3 bases: TGTGCCAGCAGCGCATTAGCGGGGGGCACAGATACGCAGTATTTT.

V and J are TRBV5-8 and TRBJ2-7; D possibly corresponds to TRBD1 (6 bases). Trimming shortened V by 3 bases and J by 2 bases, and 9 bases separated the two germline ends. This CDR3 contains 13 residues. CDR1 is SGHTS, CDR2 YDEGEE, per germline. CDR3 in DNA: TGTGCCAGCAGCTCGGACAGAACCTACGAGCAGTACTTC. It translates to CASSSDRTYEQYF.

The chain carries TRBV5-1 and TRBJ2-7; D is tentatively TRBD1 or TRBD2 (6 bases each). V gave up 2 bases and J gave up 4 bases, with 16 bases separating them. Germline V CDR1 and CDR2: SGHRS, YFSETQ. This CDR3 spans 15 amino acids. The CDR3 nucleotides read TGCGCCAGCAGCTTCAGGGGACTGGGGACGTACGAGCAGTACTTC. Its translation is CASSFRGLGTYEQYF.

The V call is TRBV2, the J call TRBJ2-3; D remains ambiguous. The germline V gene has CDR1 SNHLY and CDR2 FYNNEI. The CDR3 totals 15 residues. The ends were cut back, 4 bases at V and 2 bases at J, with 13 bases in the middle. CDR3 in amino acids: CASSAAEQTTDTQYF. In nucleotides, the CDR3 is TGTGCCAGCAGTGCCGCTGAACAGACCACAGATACGCAGTATTTT.

This chain connects TRBV6-6 to TRBJ2-1; 8 nucleotides align to TRBD1. Looked up from germline, CDR1 is MNHNY and CDR2 is SVGAGI (reference sequence). Trimming removed 2 bases from V and 6 bases from J; junction bases left unmatched: 0. This CDR3 is built from 13 residues. The CDR3: CASSYGTGNEQFF. CDR3 DNA: TGTGCCAGCAGTTACGGGACAGGCAATGAGCAGTTCTTC.

This clone was seen a handful of times. The V and J genes are TRBV2 and TRBJ1-1; D is unresolved. V was pared by 4 bases and J by 1 base, with 10 bases between. Germline loops: CDR1 SNHLY, CDR2 FYNNEI. The CDR3 runs to 14 residues. The CDR3 region is CASSGGNRNTEAFF. For the CDR3, the DNA is TGTGCCAGCAGTGGGGGAAACAGGAACACTGAAGCTTTCTTT.

The CDR3 DNA sequence: TGTGCCAGCAGCACCGGACTAGCCTACGCGAACACCGGGGAGCTGTTTTTT. The encoded protein is CASSTGLAYANTGELFF. The V call is TRBV7-9, the J call TRBJ2-2, with 8 bases identical to TRBD2. This CDR3 is built from 17 residues. The germline CDR1 and CDR2 sequences are SEHNR and FQNEAQ (reference sequence). The junction had 8 bases not matched to a gene; V was cut back by 5 bases and J by 0 bases.

The chain recombines TRBV30 with TRBJ1-1; 9 bases align to TRBD1. CDR3 size: 14 residues. The V gene's germline CDR1 is GTSNPN and CDR2 SVGIG (reference sequence). The V and J ends lost 2 bases and 3 bases, in that order; junction bases with no gene match: 4. This CDR3 reads CAWSSTGGHTEAFF. The CDR3 DNA sequence: TGTGCCTGGAGTAGTACAGGGGGCCACACTGAAGCTTTCTTT.

The CDR3: CATSRDRQGATTNEKLFF. DNA for the CDR3: TGTGCCACCAGCAGAGATAGGCAAGGGGCCACAACTAATGAAAAACTGTTTTTT. The rearrangement joins TRBV15 to TRBJ1-4; a weak D match, TRBD1 (5 bases). Germline CDR1 LNHNV, CDR2 YYDKDF (reference sequence). The length of the CDR3 is 18 residues. The ends were cut back, 0 bases at V and 0 bases at J, with 14 bases in the middle.

This chain joins TRBV6-6 and TRBJ2-3; TRBD2 is a possible D gene (5 bases). Germline V gene sequence: CDR1 MNHNY, CDR2 SVGAGI (reference sequence). V was shortened by 0 bases and J by 4 bases, with 11 bases between the two germline ends. The length of the CDR3 is 15 residues. The CDR3 sequence is CASSYSDGVPDTQYF. CDR3 DNA: TGTGCCAGCAGTTACTCGGACGGGGTTCCAGATACGCAGTATTTT.

This sequence joins TRBV6-5 and TRBJ2-7, with D perhaps matching TRBD1 (6 bases). The V end was cut by 5 bases, the J end by 6 bases, with 11 bases between. Germline lookup yields CDR1 MNHEY and CDR2 SVGAGI. There are 12 residues in the CDR3. Here the CDR3 DNA reads TGTGCCAGCAGTGCAGGGGACCGCGAGCAGTACTTC. This codes for CASSAGDREQYF.

This clone was detected only a few times. This rearrangement joins TRBV7-9 to TRBJ1-6, with D maybe TRBD1 (5 bases). This CDR3 spans 17 amino acids. Per germline, CDR1 SEHNR and CDR2 FQNEAQ (reference sequence). Trimming left V 2 bases short and J 10 bases short, with 21 bases between. The DNA for the CDR3 is TGTGCCAGCAGCTTACAGCCGGGGCAGACTGACCGATCACCCCTCCACTTT. The encoded protein is CASSLQPGQTDRSPLHF.

This chain connects TRBV15 to TRBJ1-2, with 10 bases fitting TRBD1. The ends lost 0 bases at V and 3 bases at J; junction bases unmatched: 13. This CDR3 is built from 19 residues. CDR1 is LNHNV, CDR2 YYDKDF, per germline (reference sequence). The CDR3 nucleotides are TGTGCCACCAGCAGAGAGCCTGTGATCGTGACAGGGGGCCACTATGGCTACACCTTC. Translated: CATSREPVIVTGGHYGYTF.

This clone was observed a few times. This same CDR3 is encoded by further DNA sequences in the sample. The gene calls are TRBV29-1 and TRBJ2-5; D is perhaps TRBD1 or TRBD2 (6 bases each). The ends were cut back, 3 bases at V and 4 bases at J, with 9 bases in the middle. The CDR3 loop spans 12 amino acids. Germline CDR1 is SQVTM and CDR2 is ANQGSEA. This CDR3 is CSVDRGGETQYF. Written as DNA, the CDR3 is TGCAGCGTTGACAGGGGAGGAGAGACCCAGTACTTC.

This clone was seen just once. The chain couples TRBV19 to TRBJ2-7; 11 positions agree with TRBD2. This CDR3 contains 15 residues. CDR1 LNHDA and CDR2 SQIVND come from the germline V gene (reference sequence). The V segment lost 5 bases and the J segment 3 bases; nucleotides outside the gene matches: 6. In DNA, the CDR3 is TGTGCCAGTAGTGACCGGACTAGCGGGCACTACGAGCAGTACTTC. Encoded protein: CASSDRTSGHYEQYF.

The chain has TRBV6-6 and TRBJ1-2; D possibly corresponds to TRBD1 (5 bases). The CDR3 loop spans 14 amino acids. Per the germline V gene, CDR1 is MNHNY and CDR2 is SVGAGI (reference sequence). V lost 2 bases and J 5 bases, leaving 12 bases between the germline ends. The CDR3 protein is CASSYTIDSYGYTF. DNA for the CDR3: TGTGCCAGCAGTTACACAATTGACAGTTATGGCTACACCTTC.

This chain connects TRBV6-6 to TRBJ2-1; 14 nucleotides line up with TRBD2. V lost 5 bases to trimming and J lost 7 bases; unmatched junction nucleotides: 7. Germline loops: CDR1 MNHNY, CDR2 SVGAGI (reference sequence). This CDR3 is built from 16 residues. As DNA, the CDR3 is TGTGCCAGCAGTCTCGGAGGGACTAGCGGGAGAAATGAGCAGTTCTTC. Translating it yields CASSLGGTSGRNEQFF.

The V call is TRBV6-1, the J call TRBJ1-1; no definite D call. Germline CDR1 is MNHNS and CDR2 is SASEGT. This CDR3 is built from 12 residues. The V end lost 6 bases, the J end lost 6 bases, and 11 bases lay between the germline ends. In nucleotides, the CDR3 is TGTGCCAGCAGCCAACCCAACTCTGAAGCTTTCTTT. It encodes CASSQPNSEAFF.

The chain joins TRBV4-2 to TRBJ1-3; 8 nucleotides match TRBD1. J gave up 0 bases and V 3 bases, and 10 bases lay outside the gene matches. Germline-derived CDR1 and CDR2 are LGHNA and YNFKEQ. CDR3 length: 18 residues. CDR3 amino acids: CASSQGGQGPSSGNTIYF. For the CDR3, the DNA is TGTGCCAGCAGCCAGGGAGGACAGGGCCCTTCCTCTGGAAACACCATATATTTT.

The V gene is TRBV30, the J gene TRBJ2-2; 11 nucleotides match TRBD2. From germline, CDR1 is GTSNPN and CDR2 SVGIG (reference sequence). This CDR3 comprises 14 residues. The trim removed 7 bases at V and 2 bases at J, leaving 3 bases unmatched. The CDR3 protein is CASTSGGNTGELFF. For the CDR3, the DNA is TGTGCCTCTACTAGCGGGGGCAACACCGGGGAGCTGTTTTTT.

This sequence joins TRBV18 and TRBJ2-5, with 10 bases aligning to TRBD2. There are 14 residues in the CDR3. The J segment lost 4 bases and the V segment lost 3 bases, leaving 2 bases of the junction unmatched. Per the germline V gene, CDR1 is KGHSH and CDR2 is LQKENI. In DNA form, the CDR3 reads TGTGCCAGCTCACCGAGGACTAGCGGAGAGACCCAGTACTTC. As protein: CASSPRTSGETQYF.

Points on this clone: Other DNA variants within this sample encode the same CDR3. This rearrangement joins TRBV5-1 to TRBJ1-6; D not certain. The V gene's germline CDR1 is SGHRS and CDR2 YFSETQ. The CDR3 spans 12 residues. V lost 0 bases to trimming and J lost 6 bases, with 1 base between them. CDR3 nucleotides: TGCGCCAGCAGCTTGGGTAATTCACCCCTCCACTTT. Protein: CASSLGNSPLHF. The full variable domain, its missing parts supplied by reference TRBV5-1 and TRBJ1-6, is KAGVTQTPRYLIKTRGQQVTLSCSPISGHRSVSWYQQTPGQGLQFLFEYFSETQRNKGNFPGRFSGRQFSNSRSEMNVSTLELGDSALYLCASSLGNSPLHFGNGTRLTVT.

V usage is TRBV6-1 and J usage is TRBJ1-3; 7 bases are shared with TRBD1. J was trimmed by 0 bases and V by 1 base; bases with no gene match: 9. This CDR3 contains 18 residues. CDR1 and CDR2 (germline): MNHNS, SASEGT. The CDR3 nucleotides read TGTGCCAGCAGTGAAGTAGGGGACAGTTTTTTCTCTGGAAACACCATATATTTT. Translating gives CASSEVGDSFFSGNTIYF.

The chain recombines TRBV2 with TRBJ2-3, with TRBD2 identical over 12 bases. The CDR3 consists of 16 residues. Per the germline V gene, CDR1 is SNHLY and CDR2 is FYNNEI. The ends lost 6 bases at V and 0 bases at J; junction bases unmatched: 4. The CDR3 loop reads CASRRLAGASTDTQYF. CDR3 nucleotides: TGTGCCAGCAGAAGACTAGCGGGAGCTAGCACAGATACGCAGTATTTT.

This clone was counted between two and nine times. The gene calls are TRBV7-9 and TRBJ1-1; 7 bases are shared with TRBD1. With V trimmed by 5 bases and J by 9 bases, 6 bases remained unmatched. Germline assignment: CDR1 SEHNR and CDR2 FQNEAQ (reference sequence). The CDR3 extends over 12 amino acids. The CDR3 here is CASSVGQDKAFF. CDR3 bases: TGTGCCAGCAGCGTCGGACAGGACAAAGCTTTCTTT.

A note on this clone: Within the sample, other DNA sequences also encode this same CDR3. The genes are TRBV28 and TRBJ1-3; a weak D match, TRBD1 (5 bases). The germline V gene has CDR1 MDHEN and CDR2 SYDVKM. The CDR3 length is 14 residues. V shed 5 bases and J shed 3 bases, with 11 bases lying between them. The CDR3: CASSSGTVGNTIYF. As DNA, the CDR3 is TGTGCCAGCAGTAGTGGGACGGTTGGAAACACCATATATTTT.

The V call is TRBV11-2, the J call TRBJ1-4; TRBD1 matches at 9 bases. CDR3 length: 15 residues. V trimming: 5 bases; J trimming: 7 bases; junction bases outside the gene matches: 8. The germline V gene has CDR1 SGHAT and CDR2 FQNNGV. CDR3 protein: CASSGGTGWSEKLFF. The CDR3 coding sequence is TGTGCCAGCAGCGGAGGGACAGGGTGGTCTGAAAAACTGTTTTTT.

The chain employs TRBV5-1 and TRBJ2-6; D is unclear. CDR1 is SGHRS and CDR2 is YFSETQ in the germline V gene. The CDR3 runs 15 residues. The ends were cut back, 5 bases at V and 1 base at J, with 10 bases in the middle. The chain's CDR3 is CASSILQSGANVLTF. In nucleotides, the CDR3 is TGCGCCAGCAGTATTCTTCAGTCTGGGGCCAACGTCCTGACTTTC.

As for this clone: Other DNA sequences in the sample encode the same CDR3. The chain links TRBV30 to TRBJ1-5, with unresolved D. The CDR3 totals 13 residues. Germline V lookup: CDR1 GTSNPN, CDR2 SVGIG (reference sequence). Trimming left V 0 bases short and J 4 bases short, with 7 bases between. The CDR3 here is CAWSVRENQPQHF. The CDR3 DNA reads as TGTGCCTGGAGTGTAAGGGAAAATCAGCCCCAGCATTTT. The full variable domain, rest sourced from reference TRBV30 and TRBJ1-5, is SQTIHQWPATLVQPVGSPLSLECTVEGTSNPNLYWYRQAAGRGLQLLFYSVGIGQISSEVPQNLSASRPQDRQFILSSKKLLLSDSGFYLCAWSVRENQPQHFGDGTRLSIL.